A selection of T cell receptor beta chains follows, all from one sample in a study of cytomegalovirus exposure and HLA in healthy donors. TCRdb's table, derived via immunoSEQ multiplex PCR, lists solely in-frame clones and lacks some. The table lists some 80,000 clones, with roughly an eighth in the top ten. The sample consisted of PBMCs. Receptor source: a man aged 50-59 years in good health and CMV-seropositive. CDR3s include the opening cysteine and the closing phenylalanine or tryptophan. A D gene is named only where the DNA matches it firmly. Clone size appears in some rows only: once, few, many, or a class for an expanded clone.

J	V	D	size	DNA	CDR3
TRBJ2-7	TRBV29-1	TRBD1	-	TGCAGCGTCGCCATTGGGACAGGGGCTTACGAGCAGTACTTC	CSVAIGTGAYEQYF
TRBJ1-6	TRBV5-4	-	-	TGTGCCAGCAGCTTGGCAGAGGGGGAAAATTCACCCCTCCACTTT	CASSLAEGENSPLHF
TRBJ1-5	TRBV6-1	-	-	TGTGCCAGCAGGGTCGGGGGTTCGGATCAGCCCCAGCATTTT	CASRVGGSDQPQHF
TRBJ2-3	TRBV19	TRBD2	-	TGTGCCAGTAGCCGGGGGGGGAGCACAGATACGCAGTATTTT	CASSRGGSTDTQYF
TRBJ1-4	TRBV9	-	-	TGTGCCAGTAGTTCGGACAGCCTTAATGAAAAACTGTTTTTT	CASSSDSLNEKLFF
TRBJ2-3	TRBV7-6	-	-	TGTGCCAGCAGCTTAGAGATAGTCGACACAGATACGCAGTATTTT	CASSLEIVDTDTQYF
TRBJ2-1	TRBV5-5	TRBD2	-	TGTGCCAGCAGCTTGGGAGCGGGGGGGGGAAATGAGCAGTTCTTC	CASSLGAGGGNEQFF
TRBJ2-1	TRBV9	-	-	TGTGCCAGCAGCCGACAGGGAGGCTCCTACAATGAGCAGTTCTTC	CASSRQGGSYNEQFF
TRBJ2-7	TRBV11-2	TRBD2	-	TGTGCCAGCAGCCAACCGCTAGCGGGCTACGAGCAGTACTTC	CASSQPLAGYEQYF
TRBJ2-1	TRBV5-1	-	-	TGCGCCAGCAGCTCCGAACAGGGAGATGAGCAGTTCTTC	CASSSEQGDEQFF
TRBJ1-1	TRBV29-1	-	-	TGCAGCGTTGAACCGGGAGGGACGACTGAAGCTTTCTTT	CSVEPGGTTEAFF
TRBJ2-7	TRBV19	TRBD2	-	TGTGCCAGTAGTGGGCGGAGCGGGACTCCCTACGAGCAGTACTTC	CASSGRSGTPYEQYF
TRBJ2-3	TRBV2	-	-	TGTGCCAGCAGTGAAGGGCAGATCCTTAATACGCAGTATTTT	CASSEGQILNTQYF
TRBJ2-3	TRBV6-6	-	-	TGTGCCAGCAACCAGGAGGGCCGTAGCACAGATACGCAGTATTTT	CASNQEGRSTDTQYF
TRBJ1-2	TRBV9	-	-	TGTGCCAGCAGCGTAGAGGAACAGACCCCTAACTATGGCTACACCTTC	CASSVEEQTPNYGYTF
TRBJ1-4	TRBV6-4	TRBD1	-	TGTGCCAGCAGTGTCGCCCGGACAGGCGCTAATGAAAAACTGTTTTTT	CASSVARTGANEKLFF
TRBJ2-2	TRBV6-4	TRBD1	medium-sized	TGTGCCAGCAGTGAGGGGACAGACTACACCGGGGAGCTGTTTTTT	CASSEGTDYTGELFF
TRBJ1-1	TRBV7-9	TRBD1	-	TGTGCCAGCAGCGAGACCGGGACAGGGAGTACTGAAGCTTTCTTT	CASSETGTGSTEAFF
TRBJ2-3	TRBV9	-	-	TGTGCCAGCAGCGTCGGGGGGCGGGGCACAGATACGCAGTATTTT	CASSVGGRGTDTQYF
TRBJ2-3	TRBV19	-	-	TGTGCCAGTAGTACCATGATTGGCAGGGGCTACACAGATACGCAGTATTTT	CASSTMIGRGYTDTQYF
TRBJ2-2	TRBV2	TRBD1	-	TGTGCCAGCAGTGATGATTCCAGGGGGAAAGGCGGGGAGCTGTTTTTT	CASSDDSRGKGGELFF
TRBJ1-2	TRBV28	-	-	TGTGCCAGCAGTTACCTCTCCAGGCAAGCTAACTATGGCTACACCTTC	CASSYLSRQANYGYTF
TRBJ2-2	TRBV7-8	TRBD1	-	TGTGCCAGCAGCTTAGACAGGGGGGACGGGGAGCTGTTTTTT	CASSLDRGDGELFF
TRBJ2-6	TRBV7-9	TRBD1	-	TGTGCCAGCAGCTTAGCGACAGGGGGGATCTCTGGGGCCAACGTCCTGACTTTC	CASSLATGGISGANVLTF
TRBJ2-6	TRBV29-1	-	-	TGCAGCGTCCAGGAGGGAGTCTCTGGGGCCAACGTCCTGACTTTC	CSVQEGVSGANVLTF
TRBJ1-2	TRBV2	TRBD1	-	TGTGCCAGCAGTAGGACAGGGAACTATGGCTACACCTTC	CASSRTGNYGYTF
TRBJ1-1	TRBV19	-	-	TGTGCCAGTAGTATACCCAGAACGAACACTGAAGCTTTCTTT	CASSIPRTNTEAFF
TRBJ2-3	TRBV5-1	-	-	TGCGCCAGCAGCTTGGCAGAAGACACAGATACGCAGTATTTT	CASSLAEDTDTQYF
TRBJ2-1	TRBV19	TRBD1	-	TGTGCCAGTAGTATAGCGGGACAGAGTTGGAATGAGCAGTTCTTC	CASSIAGQSWNEQFF
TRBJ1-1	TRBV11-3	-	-	TGTGCCAGCAGCTTAGGGGGGGATTCTAACACTGAAGCTTTCTTT	CASSLGGDSNTEAFF
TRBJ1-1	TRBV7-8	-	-	TGTGCCAGCAGCCCCCAGGGGAACACTGAAGCTTTCTTT	CASSPQGNTEAFF
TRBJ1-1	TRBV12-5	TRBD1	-	TGTGCTAGTGGTAAGGGACAGGGGGGATATGAAGCTTTCTTT	CASGKGQGGYEAFF
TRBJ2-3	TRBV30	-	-	TGTGCCTGGAGTGTTGAGGGCACTAGCACAGATACGCAGTATTTT	CAWSVEGTSTDTQYF
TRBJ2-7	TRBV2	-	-	TGTGCCAGCAGTGAAACAGCCCTTACCTACGAGCAGTACTTC	CASSETALTYEQYF
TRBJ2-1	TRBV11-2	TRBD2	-	TGTGCCAGCAGCCAGACTAGCGGGGGCTCTTACAATGAGCAGTTCTTC	CASSQTSGGSYNEQFF
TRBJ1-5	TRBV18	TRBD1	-	TGTGCCAGCTCACCAGCGGGACAGGACAATCAGCCCCAGCATTTT	CASSPAGQDNQPQHF
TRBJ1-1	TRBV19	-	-	TGTGCCAGTAGTATAGTTCGGCAGGGCCTCATTAAGGACACTGAAGCTTTCTTT	CASSIVRQGLIKDTEAFF
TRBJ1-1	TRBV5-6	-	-	TGTGCCAGCAGCGAACAGGGCCTGAACACTGAAGCTTTCTTT	CASSEQGLNTEAFF
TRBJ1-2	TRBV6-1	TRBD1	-	TGTGCCAGCGGTCACCCGGACAGGGGGCGCGGTGGCTACACCTTC	CASGHPDRGRGGYTF
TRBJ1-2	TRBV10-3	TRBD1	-	TGTGCCATCAGCCCCGGGACAGGGGGCTATGGCTACACCTTC	CAISPGTGGYGYTF
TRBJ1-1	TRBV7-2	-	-	TGTGCCAGCAGCCGCGCCGGGGAGGACACTGAAGCTTTCTTT	CASSRAGEDTEAFF
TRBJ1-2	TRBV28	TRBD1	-	TGTGCCAGCAGTTTGGGACAGAGGTATGGCTACACCTTC	CASSLGQRYGYTF
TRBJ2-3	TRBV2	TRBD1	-	TGTGCCAGTTGGACAGGGTATACAGATACGCAGTATTTT	CASWTGYTDTQYF
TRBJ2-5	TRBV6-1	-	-	TGTGCCAGCAATACGGGGCGCGGGGAAGAGACCCAGTACTTC	CASNTGRGEETQYF
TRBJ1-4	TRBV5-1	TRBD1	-	TGCGCCAGCAGTCGACTGCCGGGACAGGCTAATGAAAAACTGTTTTTT	CASSRLPGQANEKLFF
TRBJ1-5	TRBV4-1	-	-	TGCGCCAGCAGCCAAGATGAGGAGAGCAATCAGCCCCAGCATTTT	CASSQDEESNQPQHF
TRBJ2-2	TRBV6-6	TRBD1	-	TGTGCCAGCAGTTTGGGACAGGGGTGGACCGGGGAGCTGTTTTTT	CASSLGQGWTGELFF
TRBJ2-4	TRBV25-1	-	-	TGTGCCAGCAGCCCCGGAGGGGAGCTAGAAGACATTCAGTACTTC	CASSPGGELEDIQYF
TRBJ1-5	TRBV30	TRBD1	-	TGTGCCTGGAGTGGTTTAGGGGGACAGCCGAATCAGCCCCAGCATTTT	CAWSGLGGQPNQPQHF